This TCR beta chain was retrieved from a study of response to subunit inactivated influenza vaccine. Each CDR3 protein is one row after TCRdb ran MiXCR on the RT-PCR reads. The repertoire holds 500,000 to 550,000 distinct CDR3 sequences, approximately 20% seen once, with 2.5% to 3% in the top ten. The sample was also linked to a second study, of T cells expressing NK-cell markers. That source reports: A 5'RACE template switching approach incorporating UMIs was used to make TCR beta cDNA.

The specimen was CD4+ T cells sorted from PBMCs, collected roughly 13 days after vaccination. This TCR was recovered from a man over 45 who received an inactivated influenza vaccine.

The DNA for the CDR3 is TGTGCCAGCAGCATGCGGACGGCCTCTGGGGCCAACGTCCTGACTTTC. Its translation is CASSMRTASGANVLTF. The gene calls are TRBV7-9 and TRBJ2-6; no clear D gene. Trimming took off 5 bases at V and 0 bases at J, with 11 bases between the two ends. CDR1 SEHNR and CDR2 FQNEAQ come from the germline V gene (reference sequence). The length of the CDR3 is 16 residues.